These 22 T cell receptor beta chains share one sample of origin, sequenced in a study of shared clonotypes between healthy human individuals. Generated by immunoSEQ multiplex PCR, the TCRdb table keeps only in-frame clones and is missing some. The sample carries 640,000 or so clones, roughly 78% recorded once. Sequencing was carried out using memory CD4+ T cells sorted from blood. Subset noted: CD45RA-negative fraction. The receptors derive from a woman aged 30 to 39 in good health.

There are many counts of this clone. V gene TRBV2 combines with J gene TRBJ2-7; TRBD2 agrees at 9 bases. This CDR3 comprises 15 residues. CDR1 SNHLY and CDR2 FYNNEI come from the germline V gene. V gave up 6 bases and J gave up 3 bases; unmatched junction bases: 9. This CDR3 reads CASSSRDSGSYEQYF. CDR3 nucleotide sequence: TGTGCCAGCAGCTCCAGAGATAGCGGGAGCTACGAGCAGTACTTC.

The rearrangement links TRBV21-1 to TRBJ1-3. TRBV21-1 is described as a pseudogene. The CDR3 is 16 amino acids. The CDR3 DNA follows: TGTGCCAGCAGCAAAGCCCTGGGACGGTCGGGAAACACCATATATTTT. Protein: CASSKALGRSGNTIYF.

The chain combines TRBV6-1 with TRBJ2-1; a possible D gene is TRBD2 (5 bases). The CDR3 is 14 residues long. Trimming stripped 6 bases from V and 6 bases from J, with 15 bases between. Germline CDR1 is MNHNS and CDR2 is SASEGT. The CDR3 DNA reads TGTGCCAGCAGGAGCGGAGGTCGGATCAATGAGCAGTTCTTC. The encoded protein is CASRSGGRINEQFF.

The gene calls are TRBV4-2 and TRBJ2-3, with TRBD2 matching over 10 bases. The germline gives CDR1 LGHNA, CDR2 YNFKEQ. The CDR3 length is 17 residues. The ends lost 7 bases at V and 0 bases at J; junction bases unmatched: 10. The CDR3 nucleotides read TGTGCCAGCAAAGGGCTAGCGGGAGACTACAGCACAGATACGCAGTATTTT. This codes for CASKGLAGDYSTDTQYF.

V and J are TRBV30 and TRBJ2-3, with D possibly matching TRBD2 (6 bases). Trimming shortened V by 0 bases and J by 0 bases, and 34 bases separated the two germline ends. From germline, CDR1 is GTSNPN and CDR2 SVGIG (reference sequence). CDR3 length equals 23 residues. The CDR3 nucleotides are TGTGCCTGGAGTGTAAAGTGGGATAACCGGTTGGGACTCTCAATTTCAAGCACAGATACGCAGTATTTT. This gives the protein CAWSVKWDNRLGLSISSTDTQYF.

The chain links TRBV5-1 to TRBJ2-2, with 12 bases fitting TRBD2. This CDR3 comprises 17 residues. V dropped 0 bases and J dropped 6; count of bases not matched to a gene: 6. The germline V gene encodes CDR1 SGHRS and CDR2 YFSETQ. CDR3 sequence (DNA): TGCGCCAGCAGCTTGGCCGAGCTAGCGGGAGGGCCCGGGGAGCTGTTTTTT. Encoded protein: CASSLAELAGGPGELFF.

This chain uses TRBV7-9 with TRBJ1-4, with D unclear. The CDR3 runs 14 residues. The V and J ends lost 5 bases and 8 bases respectively, with 15 bases between them. CDR1 and CDR2 from the germline V gene are SEHNR and FQNEAQ (reference sequence). The CDR3 sequence is CASSRGVAEEKLFF. The CDR3 region has the DNA TGTGCCAGCAGCCGTGGGGTGGCAGAAGAAAAACTGTTTTTT.

Turning to this clone: Distinct nucleotide sequences in the sample also encode this CDR3. CDR3 sequence reads: CASSQGLGGHYEQYF. For the CDR3, the DNA is TGTGCCAGCAGCCAAGGTTTAGGCGGGCACTACGAGCAGTACTTC. The V gene is TRBV4-2, the J gene TRBJ2-7; possible D gene TRBD2, 5 bases. The CDR3 length is 15 residues. The V gene's germline CDR1 is LGHNA and CDR2 YNFKEQ. Trimming shortened V by 1 base and J by 3 bases, and 13 bases separated the two germline ends.

This clone was counted between two and nine times. V gene TRBV28 combines with J gene TRBJ2-7; TRBD1 is a possible D gene (6 bases). The CDR3 has 14 amino acids. CDR1 MDHEN and CDR2 SYDVKM come from the germline V gene. Trimming stripped 6 bases from V and 0 bases from J, with 12 bases between. CDR3 region: CASRVDRVSYEQYF. The CDR3 nucleotides read TGTGCCAGCAGGGTGGACAGAGTCTCCTACGAGCAGTACTTC.

The CDR3 protein is CASSSGSGTYSGELFF. CDR3 coding DNA: TGTGCCAGCAGTTCCGGGTCCGGGACATATTCCGGGGAGCTGTTTTTT. This chain joins TRBV27 and TRBJ2-2, with a weak D call TRBD1 (6 bases). The CDR3 runs to 16 residues. CDR1 is MNHEY and CDR2 is SMNVEV in the germline V gene (reference sequence). Trimming took 4 bases from V and 6 from J, leaving 18 bases between them.

This clone was observed a handful of times. The chain uses TRBV14 and TRBJ1-3; the D is unclear. This CDR3 is built from 15 residues. The germline gives CDR1 SGHDN, CDR2 FVKESK. V lost 5 bases and J 0 bases, leaving 11 bases between the germline ends. CDR3 DNA sequence: TGTGCCAGCAGCGAAGGGTATTACTCTGGAAACACCATATATTTT. Translation gives CASSEGYYSGNTIYF.

The rearrangement uses TRBV6-5 and TRBJ1-5, with D possibly TRBD1 on 6 matching bases. Germline lookup yields CDR1 MNHEY and CDR2 SVGAGI. The ends were cut back, 2 bases at V and 7 bases at J, with 12 bases in the middle. This CDR3 spans 14 amino acids. The DNA of the CDR3 is TGTGCCAGCAGTTACCTGCAGGGGCGGCAGCCCCAGCATTTT. Its translation is CASSYLQGRQPQHF.

The chain carries TRBV11-2 and TRBJ2-7; 14 bases match TRBD2. Trimming at V came to 4 bases and at J to 4 bases, leaving 9 bases not matched to a gene. This CDR3 has 17 residues. Germline assignment: CDR1 SGHAT and CDR2 FQNNGV. In DNA form, the CDR3 reads TGTGCCAGCAGCTACACGGGACTAGCGGGAGCGTGGTACGAGCAGTACTTC. Encoded protein: CASSYTGLAGAWYEQYF.

The V gene is TRBV28, the J gene TRBJ1-5, with 9 bases matching TRBD1. V was clipped by 6 bases and J by 6 bases; unmatched bases: 6. The CDR3 is made up of 14 amino acids. The germline gives CDR1 MDHEN, CDR2 SYDVKM. The CDR3 loop is CASSPDRGAQPQHF. In nucleotides, the CDR3 is TGTGCCAGCAGCCCGGACAGGGGCGCTCAGCCCCAGCATTTT. The full variable domain, with the rest looked up from reference TRBV28 and TRBJ1-5, is DVKVTQSSRYLVKRTGEKVFLECVQDMDHENMFWYRQDPGLGLRLIYFSYDVKMKEKGDIPEGYSVSREKKERFSLILESASTNQTSMYLCASSPDRGAQPQHFGDGTRLSIL.

This chain uses TRBV7-8 with TRBJ2-7, with 10 bases that match TRBD2. The CDR3 is 15 residues long. CDR1 is SGHVS, CDR2 FQNEAQ, per germline. V shed 5 bases and J 0 bases; nucleotides not matched to a gene: 4. The CDR3 is CASSNPSGSSYEQYF. CDR3 sequence (DNA): TGTGCCAGCAGCAACCCTAGCGGGAGCTCCTACGAGCAGTACTTC.

The chain couples TRBV11-1 to TRBJ2-7, with 9 nucleotides matching TRBD2. J lost 6 bases, V lost 5 bases, and 5 bases had no gene match. The CDR3 spans 13 residues. Germline assignment: CDR1 SGHAT and CDR2 FQDESV (reference sequence). CDR3 in amino acids: CASSKGLAPEQYF. CDR3 in DNA: TGTGCCAGCAGCAAAGGACTAGCGCCCGAGCAGTACTTC.

The chain links TRBV30 to TRBJ2-5, with D possibly matching TRBD1 (5 bases). Germline V gene sequence: CDR1 GTSNPN, CDR2 SVGIG (reference sequence). The V gene lost 1 base and the J gene lost 9 bases, with 15 bases spanning the gap. This CDR3 has 13 residues. The CDR3 DNA reads as TGTGCCTGGAGTGGAGCAGGGTTGAGCCCCCAGTACTTC. As protein: CAWSGAGLSPQYF.

CDR3 sequence (DNA): TGTGCCACCAGCAGAGACAGTGGCTCTGGAAACACCATATATTTT. Amino acid sequence: CATSRDSGSGNTIYF. V is TRBV15 and J is TRBJ1-3; D uncertain. There are 15 residues in the CDR3. Germline V gene sequence: CDR1 LNHNV, CDR2 YYDKDF (reference sequence). V shed 0 bases and J shed 0 bases, with 6 bases lying between them.

This chain connects TRBV6-1 to TRBJ1-1; D uncertain. Germline V gene lookup returns CDR1 MNHNS and CDR2 SASEGT. Trimming shortened V by 7 bases and J by 1 base, and 10 bases separated the two germline ends. The CDR3 spans 13 residues. Here the CDR3 DNA reads TGTGCCAGCATCGAGGCTAGGAACACTGAAGCTTTCTTT. Translation gives CASIEARNTEAFF.

This clone was observed a few times. The V call is TRBV29-1, the J call TRBJ2-3, with D unresolved. Germline assignment: CDR1 SQVTM and CDR2 ANQGSEA. With 2 bases removed from V and 1 base from J, the gap between germline ends came to 10 bases. This CDR3 contains 14 residues. CDR3 nucleotide sequence: TGCAGCGTTGAATATAGTGGCCGCACAGATACGCAGTATTTT. It specifies CSVEYSGRTDTQYF.

The V gene is TRBV6-1, the J gene TRBJ2-5, with 10 nucleotides matching TRBD2. V shed 2 bases, J shed 5 bases, and the junction held 14 bases outside the gene matches. This CDR3 contains 18 residues. CDR1 MNHNS and CDR2 SASEGT come from the germline V gene. The CDR3: CASSEKKSSGSFSETQYF. In DNA, the CDR3 is TGTGCCAGCAGTGAAAAGAAGTCTAGCGGGAGTTTTTCGGAGACCCAGTACTTC.

The gene calls are TRBV5-1 and TRBJ2-2; 11 bases match TRBD2. This CDR3 is 15 amino acids long. The germline V gene has CDR1 SGHRS and CDR2 YFSETQ. The ends lost 5 bases at V and 3 bases at J; junction bases unmatched: 3. The CDR3 coding sequence is TGCGCCAGCAGGTCACTAGCGGGAGACACCGGGGAGCTGTTTTTT. Translating it yields CASRSLAGDTGELFF.